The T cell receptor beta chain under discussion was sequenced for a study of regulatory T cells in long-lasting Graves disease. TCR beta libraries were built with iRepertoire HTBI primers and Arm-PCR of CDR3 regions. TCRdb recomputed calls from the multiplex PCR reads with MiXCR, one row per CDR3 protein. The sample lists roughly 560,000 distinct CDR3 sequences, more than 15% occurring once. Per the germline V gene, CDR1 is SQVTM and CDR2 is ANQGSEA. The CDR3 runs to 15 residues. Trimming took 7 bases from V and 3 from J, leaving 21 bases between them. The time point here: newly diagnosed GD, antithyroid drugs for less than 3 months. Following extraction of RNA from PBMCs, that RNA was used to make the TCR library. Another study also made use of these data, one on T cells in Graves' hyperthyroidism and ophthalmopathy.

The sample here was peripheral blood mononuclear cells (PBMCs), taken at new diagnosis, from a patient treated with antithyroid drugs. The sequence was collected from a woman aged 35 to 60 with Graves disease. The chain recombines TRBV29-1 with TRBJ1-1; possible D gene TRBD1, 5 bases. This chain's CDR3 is CSAGRDPELDTEAFF. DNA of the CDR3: TGCAGCGCTGGTAGGGACCCAGAGTTGGACACTGAAGCTTTCTTT.